This T cell receptor beta chain was obtained from a study of metastatic and nonmetastatic thyroid tumors. At the level of the study: Repertoire comparisons spanned blood and tumor or nodule tissue from malignant and benign thyroid patients. General study points: Reports indicated that malignant thyroid tumors showed significantly higher TCR beta diversity than benign nodules did, in blood and tumor.

All patients were treatment-naive before thyroid surgery. Under the authors' procedure: Using the CDR3 differences seen across clinicopathological groups, the authors built a distant-metastasis classifier for papillary thyroid cancer, which was meant to discriminate distant-metastatic patients. TCRdb re-analyzed the PCR reads using MiXCR. The authors' filters were not applied to this entry. The sample has 30,000 to 35,000 clones; 35% are singletons. Regarding this clone: As yet, its antigen is unknown.

Germline loops: CDR1 GTSNPN, CDR2 SVGIG (reference sequence). This CDR3 spans 15 amino acids. Losses at the gene ends were 0 bases for V and 4 bases for J; bases not matched to a gene: 6. Sequenced: tumor tissue. The source is a female donor with papillary thyroid cancer or a benign thyroid nodule (not recorded which). Some clones in this sample may be carry-over from other donors' samples. This rearrangement joins TRBV30 to TRBJ1-5, with 7 bases lining up with TRBD1. The CDR3 sequence is CAWSVRQGWNQPQHF. CDR3 nucleotide sequence: TGTGCCTGGAGTGTAAGACAGGGATGGAATCAGCCCCAGCATTTT.